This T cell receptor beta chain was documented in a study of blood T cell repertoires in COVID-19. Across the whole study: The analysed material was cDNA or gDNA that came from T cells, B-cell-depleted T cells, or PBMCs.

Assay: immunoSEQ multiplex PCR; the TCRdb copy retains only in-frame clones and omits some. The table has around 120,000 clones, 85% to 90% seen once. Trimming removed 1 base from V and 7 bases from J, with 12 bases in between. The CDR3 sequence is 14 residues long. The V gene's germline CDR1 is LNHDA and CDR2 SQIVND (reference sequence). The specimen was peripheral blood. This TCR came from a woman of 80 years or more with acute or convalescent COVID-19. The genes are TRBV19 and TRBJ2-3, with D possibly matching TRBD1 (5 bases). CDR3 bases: TGTGCCAGTAGTATAGGCTCACGACAGCATACGCAGTATTTT. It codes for CASSIGSRQHTQYF.